Following are 18 T cell receptor beta chains from one sample sequenced in a study of blood T cells in healthy people across ages. Sample-barcoded 5' priming and a J-beta primer mix drove a second PCR of 7 to 11 cycles. Via MiXCR, TCRdb re-called the 5' RACE reads, giving one row per CDR3 protein. The table records 800,000 to 1,000,000 distinct CDR3 sequences, roughly 43% of them present only once. The sample taken for sequencing was blood. These TCRs come from a man aged 30 to 39 in good health.

V usage is TRBV12-3 or TRBV12-4 and J usage is TRBJ2-6, with 7 bases aligning to TRBD1. The CDR3 loop spans 17 amino acids. The V and J ends lost 4 bases and 0 bases, in that order; junction bases with no gene match: 6. Here the CDR3 DNA reads TGTGCCAGCAGTTCCATGACAGGGCGCTCTGGGGCCAACGTCCTGACTTTC. This translates into CASSSMTGRSGANVLTF.

The gene calls are TRBV3-1 and TRBJ2-4; 7 positions match TRBD1. The CDR3 spans 13 residues. CDR1 is LGHDT, CDR2 YNNKEL, per germline (reference sequence). V dropped 4 bases and J dropped 9; count of bases not matched to a gene: 6. The CDR3 protein is CASSPGGESIQYF. Written as DNA, the CDR3 is TGTGCCAGCAGCCCAGGGGGAGAAAGCATTCAGTACTTC.

This chain connects TRBV24-1 to TRBJ1-3; no clear D. The CDR3 contains 13 residues. Between the trimmed V and J ends, which lost 5 bases and 8 bases, there was a span of 12 bases. The V gene's germline CDR1 is KGHDR and CDR2 SFDVKD. The CDR3 sequence: CATSAGFDDTIYF. The CDR3 bases are TGTGCCACCAGTGCCGGGTTTGATGACACCATATATTTT.

This chain uses TRBV27 with TRBJ2-7, with 10 bases matching TRBD2. The end of the DNA is better explained by TRBJ2-5, so the J call may be wrong. Germline-derived CDR1 and CDR2 are MNHEY and SMNVEV (reference sequence). The CDR3 is made up of 17 amino acids. In DNA form, the CDR3 reads TGTGCCAGCAGTCCGTCCTGGAGCGGGGGGGCCTTGGAGACCCAGTACTTC. Translation gives CASSPSWSGGALETQYF.

This chain connects TRBV29-1 to TRBJ2-7; the D gene could be TRBD1 or TRBD2 (6 bases each). The V gene's germline CDR1 is SQVTM and CDR2 ANQGSEA. V was pared by 8 bases and J by 0 bases, with 17 bases between. The CDR3 sequence is 14 residues long. The CDR3 sequence: CSPKGGSGSYEQYF. CDR3 coding DNA: TGCAGCCCGAAAGGGGGGTCGGGCTCCTACGAGCAGTACTTC.

The CDR3 here is CARPLGEQYF. In nucleotides, the CDR3 is TGTGCCAGACCTCTAGGCGAGCAGTACTTC. The V call is TRBV7-3, the J call TRBJ2-7; D unclear. The V and J ends lost 9 bases and 6 bases respectively, with 9 bases between them. This CDR3 comprises 10 residues. Germline V lookup: CDR1 SGHTA, CDR2 FQGTGA.

The V call is TRBV6-5, the J call TRBJ2-7; 13 positions match TRBD2. Trimming took 6 bases from V and 4 from J; bases not matched to a gene: 6. There are 15 residues in the CDR3. Looked up from germline, CDR1 is MNHEY and CDR2 is SVGAGI. The chain's CDR3 is CASSFGTSGEYEQYF. CDR3 bases: TGTGCCAGCAGCTTCGGGACTAGCGGGGAGTACGAGCAGTACTTC.

The CDR3 region is CASSCLGLAGGSRETQYF. The CDR3 nucleotides read TGTGCCAGCAGTTGCCTGGGACTAGCGGGAGGTAGCAGAGAGACCCAGTACTTC. The chain combines TRBV6-6 with TRBJ2-5; 15 bases are a match to TRBD2. Germline V gene sequence: CDR1 MNHNY, CDR2 SVGAGI (reference sequence). This CDR3 has 18 residues. The ends lost 4 bases at V and 4 bases at J; junction bases unmatched: 10.

Remarks on this clonotype: A much larger clone is a single base away; this may be a read error. The gene calls are TRBV20-1 and TRBJ2-5, with 8 bases matching TRBD1. The J call may be in error: the DNA end matches TRBJ2-4 better. The germline V gene encodes CDR1 DFQATT and CDR2 SNEGSKA (reference sequence). CDR3 length: 13 residues. CDR3 sequence: CRAPGQGGNIQYF. CDR3 nucleotides: TGCAGGGCCCCTGGACAGGGAGGAAACATTCAGTACTTC.

This clonotype was counted only a few times. The chain links TRBV9 to TRBJ2-3; 7 bases align to TRBD2. Looked up from germline, CDR1 is SGDLS and CDR2 is YYNGEE. V lost 3 bases, J lost 6 bases, and 19 bases stayed unmatched. The CDR3 is 18 residues long. CDR3 protein: CASSALTVAGYLVDTQYF. CDR3 in DNA: TGTGCCAGCAGCGCCCTGACTGTAGCGGGTTATCTAGTGGATACGCAGTATTTT.

This clonotype occurred many times. This rearrangement joins TRBV29-1 to TRBJ2-3; maybe TRBD1 (6 bases). The CDR3 is 16 residues long. Between the trimmed V and J ends, which lost 0 bases and 2 bases, there was a span of 15 bases. CDR1 is SQVTM and CDR2 is ANQGSEA in the germline V gene. CDR3 nucleotides: TGCAGCGTTGAAGATGAATCCAGGGGAACCACAGATACGCAGTATTTT. It is translated as CSVEDESRGTTDTQYF.

The chain recombines TRBV3-1 with TRBJ2-1; D may match TRBD1 or TRBD2 (6 bases each). The CDR3 length is 15 residues. Trimming shortened V by 1 base and J by 3 bases, and 10 bases separated the two germline ends. The germline V gene has CDR1 LGHDT and CDR2 YNNKEL (reference sequence). The CDR3 region has the DNA TGTGCCAGCAGCCAAGTGAGGGGGGACTACAATGAGCAGTTCTTC. As protein: CASSQVRGDYNEQFF.

The chain combines TRBV7-6 with TRBJ2-1, with 11 positions matching TRBD2. The J call may be mistaken, given a closer DNA end match to TRBJ2-7. The germline CDR1 and CDR2 sequences are SGHVS and FNYEAQ. This CDR3 is 15 amino acids long. Here the CDR3 DNA reads TGTGCCAGCAGCGAGACTAGCGGGACGTACAATGAGCAGTACTTC. Its translation: CASSETSGTYNEQYF.

The V call is TRBV6-5, the J call TRBJ2-1; D remains ambiguous. The J call may be mistaken, given a closer DNA end match to TRBJ2-7. Germline lookup yields CDR1 MNHEY and CDR2 SVGAGI. The CDR3 runs to 19 residues. CDR3 protein: CASSYSPPQVDSSYNEQYF. The CDR3 region has the DNA TGTGCCAGCAGTTACTCCCCTCCTCAAGTGGATAGCTCCTACAATGAGCAGTACTTC.

This clonotype showed up many times. This may stem from a read error, because a much larger clone lies one nucleotide away. The chain couples TRBV4-2 to TRBJ2-1; D remains ambiguous. This CDR3 is built from 16 residues. The V gene's germline CDR1 is LGHNA and CDR2 YNFKEQ. Trimming cost V 0 bases and J 4 bases, with 13 bases left between them. CDR3 sequence: CASSQDAPGSYNEQFF. Here the CDR3 DNA reads TGTGCCAGCAGCCAAGATGCCCCCGGATCATACAATGAGCAGTTCTTC.

This chain uses TRBV15 with TRBJ2-7, with D uncertain. Trimming took off 0 bases at V and 7 bases at J, with 10 bases between the two ends. The germline CDR1 and CDR2 sequences are LNHNV and YYDKDF (reference sequence). This CDR3 spans 13 amino acids. The CDR3 here is CATSREWVQEQYF. The DNA of the CDR3 is TGTGCCACCAGCAGAGAATGGGTTCAAGAGCAGTACTTC.

The CDR3 sequence: CASSAHGGANEQFF. For the CDR3, the DNA is TGTGCCAGCAGCGCGCACGGGGGAGCCAATGAGCAGTTCTTC. The chain carries TRBV12-3 or TRBV12-4 and TRBJ2-1; D possibly corresponds to TRBD2 (6 bases). This CDR3 spans 14 amino acids. The ends were cut back, 6 bases at V and 6 bases at J, with 15 bases in the middle.

A few counts support this clonotype. The J gene is TRBJ2-1, the V gene TRBV7-9; 10 positions match TRBD2. The J segment lost 3 bases and the V segment lost 5 bases, leaving 13 bases of the junction unmatched. The CDR3 totals 18 residues. The germline V gene encodes CDR1 SEHNR and CDR2 FQNEAQ (reference sequence). The CDR3 loop reads CASSITQASGGDYNEQFF. CDR3 bases: TGTGCCAGCAGCATAACGCAGGCTAGCGGGGGAGACTACAATGAGCAGTTCTTC.